The 25 T cell receptor beta chains listed next were all sequenced from one sample in a study of cytomegalovirus exposure and HLA in healthy donors (dated by TCRdb to about 2017). The library was prepared using the immunoSEQ multiplex PCR assay. In its TCRdb copy, this immuneACCESS table keeps in-frame sequences only and misses some clones. Where compared with another copy, unresolved V genes explain less than half of these, and the others have no known cause. For this sample the table gives 100,000 to 150,000 clones, of which roughly 90% were detected only once. Less than 1.5% of the sample goes to the ten largest clones. Sample: PBMCs. The receptors here all came from a man aged 25 to 40 in good health and CMV-seronegative.

This clone appeared once. For the CDR3, the DNA is TGCGCCAGCAGCCCAGGGACAGGGGGACGTCAGGAGCAGTTCTTC. It is translated as CASSPGTGGRQEQFF. The gene calls are TRBV5-1 and TRBJ2-1; 11 bases agree with TRBD1. Germline CDR1 SGHRS, CDR2 YFSETQ. This CDR3 contains 15 residues. J gave up 10 bases and V 4 bases, and 10 bases lay outside the gene matches. Variable domain in full (rest from reference TRBV5-1 and TRBJ2-1): KAGVTQTPRYLIKTRGQQVTLSCSPISGHRSVSWYQQTPGQGLQFLFEYFSETQRNKGNFPGRFSGRQFSNSRSEMNVSTLELGDSALYLCASSPGTGGRQEQFFGPGTRLTVL.

The chain carries TRBV6-1 and TRBJ1-3; D is unresolved. This CDR3 is built from 15 residues. The ends were cut back, 1 base at V and 0 bases at J, with 7 bases in the middle. Germline V gene sequence: CDR1 MNHNS, CDR2 SASEGT. CDR3 nucleotides: TGTGCCAGCAGTGAAGTTATTAACTCTGGAAACACCATATATTTT. Translated, it gives CASSEVINSGNTIYF.

This clone was observed a single time. The chain carries TRBV27 and TRBJ2-1, with TRBD2 identical over 7 bases. The V and J ends lost 7 bases and 3 bases, in that order; junction bases with no gene match: 3. Looked up from germline, CDR1 is MNHEY and CDR2 is SMNVEV (reference sequence). The CDR3 sequence is 13 residues long. The CDR3 sequence: CASTGGFYNEQFF. CDR3 bases: TGTGCCAGCACGGGGGGTTTCTACAATGAGCAGTTCTTC.

The CDR3 reads CASSVTGGDYGYTF. The CDR3 DNA sequence: TGTGCCAGCAGTGTTACTGGGGGCGACTATGGCTACACCTTC. This chain uses TRBV9 with TRBJ1-2, with D perhaps TRBD1 (6 bases). Deletions cut 5 bases from V and 3 bases from J, with 14 bases between. Germline values: CDR1 SGDLS, CDR2 YYNGEE. This CDR3 has 14 amino acids.

This sequence joins TRBV19 and TRBJ2-1; 8 nucleotides agree with TRBD2. CDR3 length: 15 amino acids. From germline, CDR1 is LNHDA and CDR2 SQIVND (reference sequence). V shed 5 bases and J 1 base; nucleotides not matched to a gene: 4. The CDR3 coding sequence is TGTGCCAGTAGTCTAGCGGGTACTTCCTACAATGAGCAGTTCTTC. Protein product: CASSLAGTSYNEQFF.

The rearrangement joins TRBV7-9 to TRBJ1-1, with a tentative D call TRBD1 (6 bases). V was shortened by 1 base and J by 7 bases, with 10 bases between the two germline ends. There are 13 residues in the CDR3. Germline V gene lookup returns CDR1 SEHNR and CDR2 FQNEAQ (reference sequence). The CDR3 DNA is TGTGCCAGCAGCTTAGAGGGACAAATTGAAGCTTTCTTT. Its translation: CASSLEGQIEAFF. The whole variable domain, remainder taken from reference TRBV7-9 and TRBJ1-1, is DTGVSQNPRHKITKRGQNVTFRCDPISEHNRLYWYRQTLGQGPEFLTYFQNEAQLEKSRLLSDRFSAERPKGSFSTLEIQRTEQGDSAMYLCASSLEGQIEAFFGQGTRLTVV.

The sample holds a few counts of this clone. This chain connects TRBV19 to TRBJ1-1; possible D gene TRBD1, 6 bases. CDR1 and CDR2 (germline): LNHDA, SQIVND (reference sequence). The V and J ends lost 4 bases and 5 bases respectively, with 14 bases between them. This CDR3 has 14 residues. For the CDR3, the DNA is TGTGCCAGTAGTACGCAGGACAGCTGGACTGAAGCTTTCTTT. Its translation: CASSTQDSWTEAFF. Together with reference TRBV19 and TRBJ1-1, the CDR3 gives the full variable domain: DGGITQSPKYLFRKEGQNVTLSCEQNLNHDAMYWYRQDPGQGLRLIYYSQIVNDFQKGDIAEGYSVSREKKESFPLTVTSAQKNPTAFYLCASSTQDSWTEAFFGQGTRLTVV.

The gene calls are TRBV29-1 and TRBJ1-3, with 7 bases matching TRBD1. The CDR3 is 12 residues long. Germline lookup yields CDR1 SQVTM and CDR2 ANQGSEA. Losses at the gene ends were 7 bases for V and 0 bases for J; bases not matched to a gene: 0. CDR3 residues: CSGQGSGNTIYF. CDR3 bases: TGCAGCGGACAGGGCTCTGGAAACACCATATATTTT.

Only one count was recorded for this clone. The chain carries TRBV7-9 and TRBJ2-5; D gene uncertain. The length of the CDR3 is 15 residues. V gave up 1 base and J gave up 1 base, with 10 bases separating them. Germline V gives CDR1 SEHNR, CDR2 FQNEAQ (reference sequence). As DNA, the CDR3 is TGTGCCAGCAGCTTAGGTCGGTCCCCCCAAGAGACCCAGTACTTC. Its translation is CASSLGRSPQETQYF.

This chain uses TRBV7-9 with TRBJ2-7; 14 bases align to TRBD2. With 5 bases clipped from V and 3 bases from J, the junction kept 3 bases outside the gene matches. Germline CDR1 is SEHNR and CDR2 is FQNEAQ (reference sequence). The CDR3 contains 15 residues. The CDR3 loop reads CASSPGTSGSYEQYF. Written as DNA, the CDR3 is TGTGCCAGCAGCCCAGGGACTAGCGGGAGCTACGAGCAGTACTTC.

This chain uses TRBV15 with TRBJ2-5; D not certain. V shed 0 bases and J shed 5 bases, with 7 bases lying between them. CDR1 and CDR2 from the germline V gene are LNHNV and YYDKDF (reference sequence). The CDR3 runs 13 residues. In DNA, the CDR3 is TGTGCCACCAGCAGAGAGGGCAGGGAGACCCAGTACTTC. Amino acids: CATSREGRETQYF.

The genes are TRBV2 and TRBJ2-3; 8 bases map to TRBD2. V shed 5 bases, J shed 1 base, and the junction held 5 bases outside the gene matches. Germline CDR1 SNHLY, CDR2 FYNNEI. This CDR3 is built from 15 residues. The CDR3 DNA reads TGTGCCAGCAGTCCTACTAGCGGACGCACAGATACGCAGTATTTT. Amino acids: CASSPTSGRTDTQYF.

A single count supports this clone. V gene TRBV29-1 combines with J gene TRBJ2-1, with 11 bases aligning to TRBD2. The V gene's germline CDR1 is SQVTM and CDR2 ANQGSEA. The CDR3 covers 16 residues. V was clipped by 5 bases and J by 0 bases; unmatched bases: 6. The CDR3 is CSVRTSGFTSYNEQFF. The CDR3 bases are TGCAGCGTTAGGACTAGCGGGTTTACCTCCTACAATGAGCAGTTCTTC.

The genes are TRBV6-4 and TRBJ2-3, with D maybe TRBD1 (5 bases). The ends were cut back, 2 bases at V and 3 bases at J, with 9 bases in the middle. Germline lookup yields CDR1 MRHNA and CDR2 SNTAGT. The CDR3 spans 14 residues. The DNA for the CDR3 is TGTGCCAGCAGTGACGGGCAGGGAACAGATACGCAGTATTTT. Its translation is CASSDGQGTDTQYF.

V gene TRBV30 combines with J gene TRBJ2-7, with 8 bases that match TRBD2. The CDR3 has 16 amino acids. Germline trimming cut 2 bases from V and 0 bases from J; bases unmatched to any gene: 9. Germline loops: CDR1 GTSNPN, CDR2 SVGIG (reference sequence). The CDR3, as DNA: TGTGCCTGGAGTAGAGAACTAGCGGTAACCTCCTACGAGCAGTACTTC. Translated: CAWSRELAVTSYEQYF.

V gene TRBV5-6 combines with J gene TRBJ1-4, with TRBD1 matching over 8 bases. This CDR3 comprises 15 residues. Germline V gene data show CDR1 as SGHDT and CDR2 as YYEEEE. Losses at the gene ends were 3 bases for V and 8 bases for J; bases not matched to a gene: 9. The CDR3 spells CASSSGDRGGEKLFF. As DNA, the CDR3 is TGTGCCAGCAGCTCGGGAGACAGGGGAGGAGAAAAACTGTTTTTT.

The V and J genes are TRBV2 and TRBJ2-7; 8 bases align to TRBD1. The germline V gene encodes CDR1 SNHLY and CDR2 FYNNEI. V gave up 3 bases and J gave up 2 bases; unmatched junction bases: 3. The CDR3 length is 14 residues. In DNA, the CDR3 is TGTGCCAGCAGTGAGGGGGGACAGGCCTACGAGCAGTACTTC. Its protein product is CASSEGGQAYEQYF.

The chain combines TRBV9 with TRBJ2-3, with 9 bases identical to TRBD2. Germline-derived CDR1 and CDR2 are SGDLS and YYNGEE. CDR3 length equals 17 residues. Trimming cost V 4 bases and J 5 bases; bases outside gene matches: 14. The CDR3, as DNA: TGTGCCAGCAGCAAACGACAGCTGACTAGCGGTGGAGATACGCAGTATTTT. Amino acids: CASSKRQLTSGGDTQYF.

V is TRBV5-1 and J is TRBJ2-7; D not resolved. The CDR3 contains 14 residues. V dropped 2 bases and J dropped 4 bases, with 13 bases sitting between them. Germline V gives CDR1 SGHRS, CDR2 YFSETQ. This CDR3 reads CASSLSNAGYEQYF. Written as DNA, the CDR3 is TGCGCCAGCAGCTTAAGTAATGCCGGTTACGAGCAGTACTTC.

The gene calls are TRBV5-1 and TRBJ2-7, with TRBD2 identical over 7 bases. CDR1 and CDR2 (germline): SGHRS, YFSETQ. This CDR3 spans 14 amino acids. V lost 5 bases and J lost 0; bases outside the gene matches: 5. Here the CDR3 reads CASRWSGISYEQYF. As DNA, the CDR3 is TGCGCCAGCAGATGGAGCGGGATCTCCTACGAGCAGTACTTC.

The chain has TRBV30 and TRBJ1-1; 8 bases are a match to TRBD1. Germline V gives CDR1 GTSNPN, CDR2 SVGIG (reference sequence). Trimming took 6 bases from V and 5 from J; bases not matched to a gene: 8. The CDR3 is made up of 13 amino acids. The CDR3 nucleotides are TGTGCCTGCACATTAAACAGGGGGACTGAAGCTTTCTTT. Its protein product is CACTLNRGTEAFF.

The V call is TRBV7-9, the J call TRBJ2-1, with 8 bases identical to TRBD2. This CDR3 comprises 15 residues. The germline CDR1 and CDR2 sequences are SEHNR and FQNEAQ (reference sequence). After removal of 6 bases from V and 7 bases from J, the junction contained 11 bases not matched to a gene. This CDR3 reads CASRRSGTSGNEQFF. Here the CDR3 DNA reads TGTGCCAGCAGGAGAAGTGGGACTAGTGGGAATGAGCAGTTCTTC.

The genes are TRBV6-1 and TRBJ2-4; no definite D call. The CDR3 covers 12 residues. Germline V gene data show CDR1 as MNHNS and CDR2 as SASEGT. Trimming removed 6 bases from V and 6 bases from J, with 9 bases in between. CDR3 amino acids: CASRSDPNIQYF. As DNA, the CDR3 is TGTGCCAGCAGATCAGATCCAAACATTCAGTACTTC.

This clone has more than one count but fewer than ten. This rearrangement joins TRBV2 to TRBJ1-2; weak D call: TRBD1 (5 bases). The V end lost 9 bases, the J end lost 3 bases, and 17 bases lay between the germline ends. Germline V gene lookup returns CDR1 SNHLY and CDR2 FYNNEI. The CDR3 is 14 residues long. CDR3 nucleotides: TGTGCCAGTGGGGGGGAGGGGTTTTACTATGGCTACACCTTC. Translated, it gives CASGGEGFYYGYTF.

The V call is TRBV5-1, the J call TRBJ2-2; 8 nucleotides agree with TRBD2. Germline assignment: CDR1 SGHRS and CDR2 YFSETQ. V dropped 3 bases and J dropped 1; count of bases not matched to a gene: 2. The CDR3 length is 15 residues. The CDR3 spells CASSSLAGNTGELFF. The CDR3 DNA reads as TGCGCCAGCAGCTCCCTAGCGGGGAACACCGGGGAGCTGTTTTTT. The full variable domain, rest sourced from reference TRBV5-1 and TRBJ2-2, is KAGVTQTPRYLIKTRGQQVTLSCSPISGHRSVSWYQQTPGQGLQFLFEYFSETQRNKGNFPGRFSGRQFSNSRSEMNVSTLELGDSALYLCASSSLAGNTGELFFGEGSRLTVL.